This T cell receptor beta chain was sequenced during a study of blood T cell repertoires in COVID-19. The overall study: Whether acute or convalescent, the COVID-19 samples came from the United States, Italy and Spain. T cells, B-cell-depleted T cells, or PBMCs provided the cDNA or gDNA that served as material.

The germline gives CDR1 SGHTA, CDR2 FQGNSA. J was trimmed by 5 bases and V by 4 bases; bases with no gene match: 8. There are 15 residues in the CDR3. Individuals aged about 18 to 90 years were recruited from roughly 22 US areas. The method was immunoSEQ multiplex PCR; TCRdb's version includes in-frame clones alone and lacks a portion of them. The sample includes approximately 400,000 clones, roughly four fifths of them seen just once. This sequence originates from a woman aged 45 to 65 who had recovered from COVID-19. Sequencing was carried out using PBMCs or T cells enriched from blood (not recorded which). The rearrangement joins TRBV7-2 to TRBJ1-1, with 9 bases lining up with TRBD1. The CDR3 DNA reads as TGTGCCAGCAGCTCGTCACAGGGGGCATGGACTGAAGCTTTCTTT. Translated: CASSSSQGAWTEAFF. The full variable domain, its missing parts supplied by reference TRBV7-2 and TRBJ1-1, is GAGVSQSPSNKVTEKGKDVELRCDPISGHTALYWYRQSLGQGLEFLIYFQGNSAPDKSGLPSDRFSAERTGGSVSTLTIQRTQQEDSAVYLCASSSSQGAWTEAFFGQGTRLTVV.